The present T cell receptor beta chain was sequenced within a study of blood T cells in healthy people across ages. V shed 6 bases and J shed 5 bases, with 16 bases lying between them. The V gene's germline CDR1 is SGHTA and CDR2 FQGNSA. The CDR3 contains 15 residues. Together with a sample-barcoded 5' primer, a J-beta primer mix was included in a second PCR lasting roughly 6 to 12 cycles. A template-switch adaptor containing 12 random nucleotides labeled each cDNA molecule. TCRdb reanalysed the 5' RACE reads using MiXCR and keeps one entry per CDR3 protein. The sample has about 680,000 distinct CDR3 sequences, approximately 50% seen once. This clonotype was found a few times.

The TCR originated in a woman aged 60-70 years in good health. V gene TRBV7-2 combines with J gene TRBJ1-4; D is perhaps TRBD1 (6 bases). Sequenced sample: blood. The CDR3, as DNA: TGTGCCAGCAGTCGAGGGGACACACGCAATGAAAAACTGTTTTTT. This encodes CASSRGDTRNEKLFF.